This T cell receptor beta chain appears in the sequencing data of a study of blood T cell repertoires in COVID-19. Per the study methods: The authors estimated nucleated cell counts from reference gene primer amplification. Some clones are missing from TCRdb's copy, which holds only in-frame ones; the method was immunoSEQ multiplex PCR. That table is the source of V, J and clone size, and D and trimming were worked out from the DNA. The sample has fewer than 250,000 clones, 83% seen once; the top ten hold around 2.5%. The ends lost 3 bases at V and 7 bases at J; junction bases unmatched: 7. The V gene's germline CDR1 is KGHDR and CDR2 SFDVKD. CDR3 length: 15 residues.

The chain has TRBV24-1 and TRBJ1-2; 10 bases match TRBD1. Sequencing input: peripheral blood. This receptor was taken from a woman aged 40 to 55 with active or convalescent COVID-19. The CDR3, as DNA: TGTGCCACCAGTGATCAGGACAGGGGGTTTCGTGGCTACACCTTC. Translated, it gives CATSDQDRGFRGYTF.